The sequence of this TCR beta chain was determined in a study of blood T cells in healthy people across ages. Next came a second PCR, run for about 6 to 12 cycles, which used a sample-barcoded 5' primer along with a J-beta primer mix. TCRdb re-analysed the 5' RACE reads in MiXCR, keeping a single row per CDR3 protein. Of 750,000 to 850,000 distinct CDR3 sequences in the sample, around a quarter were seen once. V gave up 7 bases and J gave up 0 bases, with 13 bases separating them. The CDR3 covers 14 residues. CDR1 SGHAT and CDR2 FQNNGV come from the germline V gene. This clonotype appeared a single time. Antigen specificity is unknown. Regarding the study as a whole: The authors considered diversity estimates from one million T cells to be underestimates. Older individuals had lower TCR beta diversity per million T cells (the decline was roughly linear).

The sample also formed part of further work on T cells of mothers and their children. That source reports: For the second PCR, the M1S primer put in sample barcodes and 2-4 random nucleotides. Mothers and children who were related shared slightly more overlap than unrelated pairs, but not significantly more.

This rearrangement joins TRBV11-2 to TRBJ2-7; D is unresolved. This receptor was taken from a boy under 18 in good health. Sequenced: blood. The CDR3 spells CASTLTLNSYEQYF. The CDR3 DNA follows: TGTGCCAGCACCTTGACGCTCAACTCCTACGAGCAGTACTTC.